This T cell receptor (beta chain) was documented in a study of T cells in Graves' hyperthyroidism and ophthalmopathy. About the research overall: Before treatment of any kind, peripheral blood was taken at initial diagnosis. The study's findings and limits: Separation of ophthalmopathy from stable hyperthyroidism was achieved by a 13 V-J model.

This clonotype was detected ten times or more. What it binds is unknown. Exclusion criteria comprised uncontrolled infection, other autoimmune disease, pregnancy or lactation. Sampled blood dates from first hyperthyroidism diagnosis, and it precedes any ophthalmopathy symptoms. In germline, CDR1 is MNHNS, CDR2 SASEGT. V was trimmed by 5 bases and J by 1 base, leaving 11 bases between them. This CDR3 spans 14 amino acids. Using RNA transcripts as the source, TCR beta CDR3 regions were amplified. First-round RT-PCR with HTBI primers amplified the TCR CDR3 region. Each CDR3 protein is one row after TCRdb ran MiXCR on the multiplex PCR reads. Of 370,000 or so distinct CDR3 sequences detected, less than 15% appear once; the ten largest clones hold more than 20%.

The clonotype was recovered from a man aged 25 to 40 with Graves' hyperthyroidism that later progressed to Graves' ophthalmopathy. The rearrangement links TRBV6-1 to TRBJ1-1; D uncertain. Material: blood. The CDR3 DNA sequence: TGTGCCAGCAGTCGGGTGGGCGAGAACACTGAAGCTTTCTTT. Protein product: CASSRVGENTEAFF.